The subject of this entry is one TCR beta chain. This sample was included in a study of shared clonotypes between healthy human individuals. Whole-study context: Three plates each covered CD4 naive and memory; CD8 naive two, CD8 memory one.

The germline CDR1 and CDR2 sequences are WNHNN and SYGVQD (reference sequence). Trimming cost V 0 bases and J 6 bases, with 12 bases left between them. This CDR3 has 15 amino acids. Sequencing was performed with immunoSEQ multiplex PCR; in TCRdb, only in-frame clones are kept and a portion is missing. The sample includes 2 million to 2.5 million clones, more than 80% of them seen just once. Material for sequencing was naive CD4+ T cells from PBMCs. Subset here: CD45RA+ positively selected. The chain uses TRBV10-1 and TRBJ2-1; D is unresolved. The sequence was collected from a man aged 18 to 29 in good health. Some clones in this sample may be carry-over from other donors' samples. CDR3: CASSESGSPANEQFF. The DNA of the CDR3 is TGCGCCAGCAGTGAGTCAGGGTCCCCGGCCAATGAGCAGTTCTTC.